The entry below gives a single TCR beta chain sequence along with its context. This table comes from immunoSEQ multiplex PCR, and its TCRdb copy is limited to in-frame clones, with some not included. The sample shows approximately 220,000 clones, about 92% of them seen only once. Trimming left V 8 bases short and J 0 bases short, with 13 bases between. Germline values: CDR1 LNHDA, CDR2 SQIVND (reference sequence). CDR3 length equals 14 residues. This record belongs to a study of T cell responses to AZD1222 COVID-19 vaccine. The material was peripheral blood, obtained on day 0 of MenACWY control vaccination. The receptor was derived from an adult in good health. The rearrangement joins TRBV19 to TRBJ1-2; a possible D gene is TRBD1 (5 bases). The CDR3 spells CASAAQGTNYGYTF. In DNA form, the CDR3 reads TGTGCCAGTGCGGCCCAGGGCACTAACTATGGCTACACCTTC.